This T cell receptor beta chain is drawn from a study of blood T cells in healthy people across ages. Study-wide results and caveats: One million T cells yielded diversity estimates that were considered underestimates. There were more naive CD4+ cells and higher diversity in long-lived donors than in aged donors.

This clonotype was recorded a few times. Its antigen is not known. Primers used in a second PCR of roughly 6 to 11 cycles were a sample-barcoded 5' primer and a J-beta primer mix. A template-switch adaptor that had 12 random nucleotides put a tag on each cDNA molecule. There were at least 2.5 million CDR3-containing paired-end reads obtained from each sample. TCRdb reprocessed the 5' RACE reads with MiXCR, giving one entry per CDR3 protein. Seen here are around 900,000 distinct CDR3 sequences, roughly 51% observed once, and the top ten hold over 20%. Trimming took 5 bases from V and 4 from J; bases not matched to a gene: 4. CDR3 length equals 14 residues.

J is TRBJ2-7 and V is TRBV12-3 or TRBV12-4; 11 positions match TRBD1. This receptor was taken from a woman in her sixties in good health. Material for sequencing was blood. The CDR3 sequence is CASSRTGGLYEQYF. For the CDR3, the DNA is TGTGCCAGCAGTCGGACAGGGGGCCTGTACGAGCAGTACTTC.